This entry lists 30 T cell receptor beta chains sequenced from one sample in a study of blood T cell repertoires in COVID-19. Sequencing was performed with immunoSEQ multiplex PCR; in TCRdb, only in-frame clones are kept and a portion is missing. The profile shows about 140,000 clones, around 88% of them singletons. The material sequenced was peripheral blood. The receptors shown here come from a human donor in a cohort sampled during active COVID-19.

The CDR3 DNA reads TGCGCCAGCAGCCAAGAGGGGACTAGCACAGATACGCAGTATTTT. This translates into CASSQEGTSTDTQYF. The gene calls are TRBV4-1 and TRBJ2-3, with a possible D match to TRBD2 (6 bases). Germline V gene data show CDR1 as MGHRA and CDR2 as YSYEKL. V was shortened by 0 bases and J by 0 bases, with 7 bases between the two germline ends. This CDR3 contains 15 residues.

CDR3 loop: CAIRADRMGDQPQHF. CDR3 DNA sequence: TGTGCCATCAGGGCGGACAGGATGGGCGATCAGCCCCAGCATTTT. The rearrangement joins TRBV10-3 to TRBJ1-5, with TRBD1 identical over 7 bases. The CDR3 is made up of 15 amino acids. CDR1 and CDR2 (germline): ENHRY, SYGVKD. The V segment lost 6 bases and the J segment 5 bases; nucleotides outside the gene matches: 10.

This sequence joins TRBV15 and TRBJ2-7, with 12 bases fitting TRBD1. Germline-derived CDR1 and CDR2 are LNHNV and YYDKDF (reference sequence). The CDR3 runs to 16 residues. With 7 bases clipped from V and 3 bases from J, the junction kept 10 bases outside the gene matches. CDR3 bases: TGTGCCACCACCCGGGACAGGGGGCTTAGGGGCTACGAGCAGTACTTC. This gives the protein CATTRDRGLRGYEQYF. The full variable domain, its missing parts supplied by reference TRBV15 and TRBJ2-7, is DAMVIQNPRYQVTQFGKPVTLSCSQTLNHNVMYWYQQKSSQAPKLLFHYYDKDFNNEADTPDNFQSRRPNTSFCFLDIRSPGLGDTAMYLCATTRDRGLRGYEQYFGPGTRLTVT.

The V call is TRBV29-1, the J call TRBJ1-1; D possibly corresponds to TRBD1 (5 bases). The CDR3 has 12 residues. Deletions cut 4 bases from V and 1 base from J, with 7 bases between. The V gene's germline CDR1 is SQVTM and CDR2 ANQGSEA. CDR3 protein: CSVGGGNTEAFF. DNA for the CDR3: TGCAGCGTTGGGGGCGGGAACACTGAAGCTTTCTTT. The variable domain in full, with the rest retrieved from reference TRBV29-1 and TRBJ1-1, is SAVISQKPSRDICQRGTSLTIQCQVDSQVTMMFWYRQQPGQSLTLIATANQGSEATYESGFVIDKFPISRPNLTFSTLTVSNMSPEDSSIYLCSVGGGNTEAFFGQGTRLTVV.

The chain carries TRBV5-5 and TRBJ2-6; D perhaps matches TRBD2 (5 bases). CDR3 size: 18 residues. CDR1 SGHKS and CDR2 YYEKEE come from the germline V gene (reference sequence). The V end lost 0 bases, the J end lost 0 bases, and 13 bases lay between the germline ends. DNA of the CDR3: TGTGCCAGCAGCTTGGCTGATAGCGCGAGCTCTGGGGCCAACGTCCTGACTTTC. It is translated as CASSLADSASSGANVLTF.

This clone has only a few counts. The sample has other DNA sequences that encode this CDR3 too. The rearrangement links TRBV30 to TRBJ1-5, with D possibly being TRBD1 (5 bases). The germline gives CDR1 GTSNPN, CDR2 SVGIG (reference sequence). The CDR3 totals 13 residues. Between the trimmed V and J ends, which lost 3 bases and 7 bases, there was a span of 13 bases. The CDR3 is CAWSGGLDQPQHF. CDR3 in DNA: TGTGCCTGGAGCGGGGGACTGGACCAGCCCCAGCATTTT.

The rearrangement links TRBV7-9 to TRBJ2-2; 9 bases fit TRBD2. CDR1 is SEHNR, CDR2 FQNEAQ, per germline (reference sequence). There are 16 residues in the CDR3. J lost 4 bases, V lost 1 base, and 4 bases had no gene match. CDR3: CASSLVLAGFTGELFF. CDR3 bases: TGTGCCAGCAGCTTAGTCCTAGCGGGATTCACCGGGGAGCTGTTTTTT.

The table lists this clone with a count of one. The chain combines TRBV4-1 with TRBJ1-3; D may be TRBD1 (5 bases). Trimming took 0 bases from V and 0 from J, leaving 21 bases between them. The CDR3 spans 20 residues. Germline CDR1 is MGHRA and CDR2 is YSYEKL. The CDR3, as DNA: TGCGCCAGCAGCCAAGATCCGCCGGGGACTTATTCCAACTCTGGAAACACCATATATTTT. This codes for CASSQDPPGTYSNSGNTIYF.

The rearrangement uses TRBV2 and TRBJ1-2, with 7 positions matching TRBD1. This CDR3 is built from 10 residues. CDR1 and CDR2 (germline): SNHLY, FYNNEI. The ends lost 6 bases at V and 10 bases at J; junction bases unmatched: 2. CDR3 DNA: TGTGCCAGCAGGGGACAGAACTACACCTTC. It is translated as CASRGQNYTF.

CDR3 protein: CSVASPLVGEQYF. DNA of the CDR3: TGCAGCGTTGCGAGCCCGCTAGTAGGCGAGCAGTACTTC. The chain links TRBV29-1 to TRBJ2-7; unclear D gene. The CDR3 covers 13 residues. Trimming shortened V by 4 bases and J by 6 bases, and 16 bases separated the two germline ends. Germline V gene lookup returns CDR1 SQVTM and CDR2 ANQGSEA.

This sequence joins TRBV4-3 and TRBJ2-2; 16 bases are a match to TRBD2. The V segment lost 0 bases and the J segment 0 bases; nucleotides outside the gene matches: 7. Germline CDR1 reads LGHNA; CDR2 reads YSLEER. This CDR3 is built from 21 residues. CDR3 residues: CASSQDRGLAGGFANTGELFF. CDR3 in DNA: TGCGCCAGCAGCCAAGATAGGGGACTAGCGGGGGGGTTCGCGAACACCGGGGAGCTGTTTTTT.

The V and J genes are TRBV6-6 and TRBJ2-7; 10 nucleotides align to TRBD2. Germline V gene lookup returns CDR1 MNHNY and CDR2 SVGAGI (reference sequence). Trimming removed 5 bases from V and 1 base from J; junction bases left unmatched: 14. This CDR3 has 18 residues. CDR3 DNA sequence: TGTGCCAGCAGTCGAAGCCGCCAGGTTAGCGGGAGGTCCTACGAGCAGTACTTC. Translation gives CASSRSRQVSGRSYEQYF.

The CDR3 protein is CASSRSGTENYGYTF. Here the CDR3 DNA reads TGTGCCAGCAGCCGCTCCGGGACAGAAAACTATGGCTACACCTTC. The gene calls are TRBV7-9 and TRBJ1-2; 7 nucleotides agree with TRBD1. Germline V gene sequence: CDR1 SEHNR, CDR2 FQNEAQ (reference sequence). The CDR3 is 15 amino acids. V shed 5 bases, J shed 2 bases, and the junction held 8 bases outside the gene matches.

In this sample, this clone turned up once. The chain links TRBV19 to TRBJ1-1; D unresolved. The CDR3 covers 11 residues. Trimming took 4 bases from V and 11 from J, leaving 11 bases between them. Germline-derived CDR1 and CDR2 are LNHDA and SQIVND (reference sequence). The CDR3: CASSTRGLAFF. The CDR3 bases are TGTGCCAGTAGTACTAGAGGGTTGGCTTTCTTT. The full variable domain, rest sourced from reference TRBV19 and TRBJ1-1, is DGGITQSPKYLFRKEGQNVTLSCEQNLNHDAMYWYRQDPGQGLRLIYYSQIVNDFQKGDIAEGYSVSREKKESFPLTVTSAQKNPTAFYLCASSTRGLAFFGQGTRLTVV.

This chain's CDR3 is CASSFTPQGQYF. In DNA, the CDR3 is TGTGCCAGCAGTTTTACGCCACAGGGCCAGTACTTC. The genes are TRBV11-2 and TRBJ2-5; possible D gene TRBD1, 6 bases. The CDR3 loop spans 12 amino acids. Germline V lookup: CDR1 SGHAT, CDR2 FQNNGV. The V end lost 6 bases, the J end lost 10 bases, and 15 bases lay between the germline ends.

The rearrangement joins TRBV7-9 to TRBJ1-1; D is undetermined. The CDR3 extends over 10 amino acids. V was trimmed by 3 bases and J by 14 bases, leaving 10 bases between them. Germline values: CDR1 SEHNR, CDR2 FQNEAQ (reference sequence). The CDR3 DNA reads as TGTGCCAGCAGCTTGGAGGGCGCCTTCTTT. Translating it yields CASSLEGAFF.

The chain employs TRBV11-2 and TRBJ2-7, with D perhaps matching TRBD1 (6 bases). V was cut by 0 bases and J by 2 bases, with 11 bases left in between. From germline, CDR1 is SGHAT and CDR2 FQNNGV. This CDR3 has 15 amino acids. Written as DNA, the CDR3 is TGTGCCAGCAGCTTAGACAGGGGTCAAACCTACGAGCAGTACTTC. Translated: CASSLDRGQTYEQYF.

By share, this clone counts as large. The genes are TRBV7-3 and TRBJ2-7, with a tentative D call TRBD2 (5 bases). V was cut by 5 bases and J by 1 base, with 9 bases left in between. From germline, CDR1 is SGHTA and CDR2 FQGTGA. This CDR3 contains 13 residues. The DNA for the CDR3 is TGTGCCAGCAGCGCAAGCGGTTCCTACGAGCAGTACTTC. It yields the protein CASSASGSYEQYF.

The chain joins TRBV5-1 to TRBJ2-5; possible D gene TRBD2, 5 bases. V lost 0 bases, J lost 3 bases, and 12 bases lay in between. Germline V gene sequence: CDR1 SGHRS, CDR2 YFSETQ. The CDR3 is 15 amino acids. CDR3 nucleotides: TGCGCCAGCAGCTTGGAAGGGAGACGGGAAGAGACCCAGTACTTC. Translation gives CASSLEGRREETQYF.

The CDR3: CASSPDHYEQYF. As DNA, the CDR3 is TGCGCCAGCAGCCCAGACCACTACGAGCAGTACTTC. The rearrangement uses TRBV4-1 and TRBJ2-7; D remains unclear. The CDR3 has 12 residues. Trimming cost V 4 bases and J 3 bases, with 7 bases left between them. CDR1 and CDR2 from the germline V gene are MGHRA and YSYEKL.

This CDR3 is CASSLEGTRGGRSEQFF. CDR3 DNA: TGTGCCAGCAGCTTAGAGGGCACTAGAGGGGGCCGGAGTGAGCAGTTCTTC. This chain uses TRBV7-2 with TRBJ2-1; 7 nucleotides align to TRBD1. The ends lost 1 base at V and 9 bases at J; junction bases unmatched: 15. There are 17 residues in the CDR3. Germline CDR1 reads SGHTA; CDR2 reads FQGNSA.

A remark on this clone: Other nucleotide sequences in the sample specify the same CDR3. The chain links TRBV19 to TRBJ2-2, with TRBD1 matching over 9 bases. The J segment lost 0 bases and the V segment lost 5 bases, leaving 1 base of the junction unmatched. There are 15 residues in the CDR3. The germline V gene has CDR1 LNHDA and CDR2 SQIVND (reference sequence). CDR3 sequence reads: CASSYRGPNTGELFF. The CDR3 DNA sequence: TGTGCCAGTAGTTACAGGGGGCCGAACACCGGGGAGCTGTTTTTT.

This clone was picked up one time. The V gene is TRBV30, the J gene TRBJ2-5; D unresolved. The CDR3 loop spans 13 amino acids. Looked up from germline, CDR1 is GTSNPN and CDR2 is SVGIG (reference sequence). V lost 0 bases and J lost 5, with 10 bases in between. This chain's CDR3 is CAWSVVREETQYF. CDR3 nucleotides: TGTGCCTGGAGTGTTGTGAGAGAGGAGACCCAGTACTTC. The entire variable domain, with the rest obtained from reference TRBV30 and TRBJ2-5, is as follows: SQTIHQWPATLVQPVGSPLSLECTVEGTSNPNLYWYRQAAGRGLQLLFYSVGIGQISSEVPQNLSASRPQDRQFILSSKKLLLSDSGFYLCAWSVVREETQYFGPGTRLLVL.

CDR3 sequence: CASSEEGDSTNYGYTF. CDR3 DNA sequence: TGTGCCAGCAGTGAAGAGGGGGACAGCACTAACTATGGCTACACCTTC. V gene TRBV6-1 combines with J gene TRBJ1-2; 7 nucleotides align to TRBD1. The CDR3 spans 16 residues. Losses at the gene ends were 1 base for V and 0 bases for J; bases not matched to a gene: 5. Germline V gives CDR1 MNHNS, CDR2 SASEGT.

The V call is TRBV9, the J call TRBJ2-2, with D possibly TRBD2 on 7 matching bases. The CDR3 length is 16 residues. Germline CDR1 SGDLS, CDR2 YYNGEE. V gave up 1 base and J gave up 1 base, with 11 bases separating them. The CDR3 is CASSVTGRGNTGELFF. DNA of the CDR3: TGTGCCAGCAGCGTAACAGGGAGGGGGAACACCGGGGAGCTGTTTTTT.

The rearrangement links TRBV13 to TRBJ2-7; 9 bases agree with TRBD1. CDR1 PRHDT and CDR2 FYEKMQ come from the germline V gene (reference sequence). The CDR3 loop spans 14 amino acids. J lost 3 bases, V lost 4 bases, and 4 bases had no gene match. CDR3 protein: CASSSGTGYYEQYF. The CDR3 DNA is TGTGCCAGCAGCTCCGGGACAGGGTACTACGAGCAGTACTTC.

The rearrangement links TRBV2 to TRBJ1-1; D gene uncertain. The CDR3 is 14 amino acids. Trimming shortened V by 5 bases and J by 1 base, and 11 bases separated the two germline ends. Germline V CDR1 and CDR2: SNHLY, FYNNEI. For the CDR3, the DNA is TGTGCCAGCAGTTCTTGGGGAGGGAACACTGAAGCTTTCTTT. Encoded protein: CASSSWGGNTEAFF.

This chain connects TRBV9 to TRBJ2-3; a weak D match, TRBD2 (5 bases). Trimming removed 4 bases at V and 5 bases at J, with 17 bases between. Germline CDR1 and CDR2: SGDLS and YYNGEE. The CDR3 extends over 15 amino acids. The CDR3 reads CASSPRLAREDTQYF. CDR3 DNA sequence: TGTGCCAGCAGCCCCCGGTTGGCCCGGGAAGATACGCAGTATTTT.

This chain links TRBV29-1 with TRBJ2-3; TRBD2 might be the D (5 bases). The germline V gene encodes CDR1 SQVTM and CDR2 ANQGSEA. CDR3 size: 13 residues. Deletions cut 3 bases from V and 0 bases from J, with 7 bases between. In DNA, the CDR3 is TGCAGCGTTGATACGGGGAGCACAGATACGCAGTATTTT. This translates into CSVDTGSTDTQYF.

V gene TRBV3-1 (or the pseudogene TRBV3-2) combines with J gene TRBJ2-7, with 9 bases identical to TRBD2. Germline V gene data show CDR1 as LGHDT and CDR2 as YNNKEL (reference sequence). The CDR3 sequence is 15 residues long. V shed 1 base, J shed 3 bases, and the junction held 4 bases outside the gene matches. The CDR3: CASSQVSGSGYEQYF. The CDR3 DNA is TGTGCCAGCAGCCAAGTTAGCGGGAGCGGCTACGAGCAGTACTTC.